These T cell receptor beta chains were read from a single sample in a study of yellow fever vaccine responses in identical twins. TCRdb fed the RT-PCR reads into MiXCR, producing one record per CDR3 protein. Here the sample spans around 3,000 distinct CDR3 sequences, approximately 90% being singletons. The sample in question was T cells from blood (PBMCs), unsorted or a sorted subset (not recorded which), obtained before or after yellow fever vaccination (not recorded which). The receptors originated from a female donor who received the yellow fever vaccine. Both conserved end residues are part of each CDR3. D genes are given only for firm matches. Not all rows give a size; the values are once, few, many and, for expanded clones, a class.

J gene | V gene | CDR3 length | clone size | D gene | CDR3 DNA | CDR3 protein
TRBJ2-2 | TRBV4-1 | 15 | once | NA | TGCGCCAGCAGCCAAGTGACAGCGAACACCGGGGAGCTGTTTTTT | CASSQVTANTGELFF
TRBJ1-1 | TRBV10-3 | 16 | NA | NA | TGTGCCATCAGTTCCGGGGGGGGTTTGGGGAACACTGAAGCTTTCTTT | CAISSGGGLGNTEAFF
TRBJ2-1 | TRBV4-1 | 12 | NA | NA | TGCGCCAGCAGCCAAGTAGTTTCTGAGCAGTTCTTC | CASSQVVSEQFF
TRBJ2-1 | TRBV6-1 | 14 | NA | NA | TGTGCCAGCAGTGGGGGGAGATTACACAATGAGCAGTTCTTC | CASSGGRLHNEQFF
TRBJ2-2 | TRBV29-1 | 15 | NA | TRBD2 | TGCAGCGTAGTTACGGGACTAGCGGGCTCCGGGGAGCTGTTTTTT | CSVVTGLAGSGELFF
TRBJ1-1 | TRBV28 | 12 | NA | NA | TGTGCCAGCAAGACTCCGAACACTGAAGCTTTCTTT | CASKTPNTEAFF
TRBJ1-6 | TRBV18 | 13 | NA | NA | TGTGCCAGCTCACCACACGAGAATTCACCCCTCCACTTT | CASSPHENSPLHF
TRBJ2-1 | TRBV13 | 16 | NA | TRBD2 | TGTGCCAGCAGCCCACCTAGCGGGAGTGGCTACAATGAGCAGTTCTTC | CASSPPSGSGYNEQFF
TRBJ2-1 | TRBV2 | 12 | NA | NA | TGTGCCAGCAGTGAACTGGGAAATGAGCAGTTCTTC | CASSELGNEQFF
TRBJ2-3 | TRBV20-1 | 11 | NA | NA | TGCAGTGGACTAGGGCCAGATACGCAGTATTTT | CSGLGPDTQYF
TRBJ1-1 | TRBV18 | 14 | NA | NA | TGTGCCAGCTCACCGTATTCGGGGGGCACTGAAGCTTTCTTT | CASSPYSGGTEAFF
TRBJ2-1 | TRBV5-1 | 15 | NA | NA | TGCGCCAGCAGCTTGGGGTGGGACGGTTCCAACGAGCAGTTCTTC | CASSLGWDGSNEQFF
TRBJ2-2 | TRBV3-1 | 18 | NA | TRBD2 | TGTGCCAGCAGCCAAGACTCCCGGGCGGGAGTCAGGACCGGGGAGCTGTTTTTT | CASSQDSRAGVRTGELFF
TRBJ2-7 | TRBV29-1 | 13 | NA | TRBD2 | TGCAGCGTGAAACCGGGGGGGGCGAAGGAGCAGTACTTC | CSVKPGGAKEQYF
TRBJ2-3 | TRBV11-1 | 15 | NA | NA | TGTGCCAGCAGCTCCAGTCCCCAAACCCCGGATACGCAGTATTTT | CASSSSPQTPDTQYF
TRBJ1-5 | TRBV29-1 | 12 | NA | NA | TGCAGCGCCACACTCAGTAATCAGCCCCAGCATTTT | CSATLSNQPQHF
TRBJ1-5 | TRBV2 | 14 | NA | NA | TGTGCCAGCAGTGAAGAGGTGGGCAATCAGCCCCAGCATTTT | CASSEEVGNQPQHF
TRBJ2-1 | TRBV11-1 | 17 | NA | TRBD2 | TGTGCCAGCAGCTCCCGACTAGCGGGGAACCCCTACAATGAGCAGTTCTTC | CASSSRLAGNPYNEQFF
TRBJ2-7 | TRBV20-1 | 15 | NA | NA | TGCAGTGCTAGGACCACAGGCGGGAATTTCTACGAGCAGTACTTC | CSARTTGGNFYEQYF
TRBJ2-5 | TRBV15 | 15 | NA | NA | TGTGCCACCAGCAGAGGACCGGACAAGTTTGAGACCCAGTACTTC | CATSRGPDKFETQYF
TRBJ1-2 | TRBV18 | 14 | NA | NA | TGTGCCAGCTCACCACCCGGCAGCTACTATGGCTACACCTTC | CASSPPGSYYGYTF
TRBJ2-3 | TRBV28 | 13 | NA | NA | TGTGCCAGCGGTACGGTTTTGACAGATACGCAGTATTTT | CASGTVLTDTQYF
TRBJ2-3 | TRBV19 | 11 | NA | NA | TGTGCCAGTAGGGTCACAGATACGCAGTATTTT | CASRVTDTQYF
TRBJ1-3 | TRBV6-5 | 17 | few | NA | TGTGCCAGCAGTTACTCGGGCATAGGGAAGGCTGGAAACACCATATATTTT | CASSYSGIGKAGNTIYF
TRBJ1-1 | TRBV11-1 | 14 | NA | TRBD1 | TGTGCCAGCAGCTTAGAAGGGGGCGTCACTGAAGCTTTCTTT | CASSLEGGVTEAFF
TRBJ2-1 | TRBV29-1 | 14 | NA | TRBD2 | TGCAGCGTTCCGACTAGCGGGAGTTACAATGAGCAGTTCTTC | CSVPTSGSYNEQFF
TRBJ2-5 | TRBV12-3/TRBV12-4 | 13 | NA | TRBD1 | TGTGCCAGCAGTTTAGGACAGGGAAAGACCCAGTACTTC | CASSLGQGKTQYF
TRBJ2-1 | TRBV20-1 | 11 | NA | NA | TGCAGTGCCAAGTTCTTCAATGAGCAGTTCTTC | CSAKFFNEQFF
TRBJ1-5 | TRBV20-1 | 17 | NA | NA | TGCAGTGCTAGCGGCGGGGTAGGGGGGTATAGCAATCAGCCCCAGCATTTT | CSASGGVGGYSNQPQHF
TRBJ2-5 | TRBV5-1 | 15 | NA | TRBD2 | TGCGCCAGCAGCCATGGCACTAGCGCGAAAGAGACCCAGTACTTC | CASSHGTSAKETQYF
TRBJ1-6 | TRBV14 | 12 | NA | NA | TGTGCCAGCAGCCAATTTAATTCACCCCTCCACTTT | CASSQFNSPLHF
TRBJ1-1 | TRBV23-1 | 14 | NA | NA | TGCGCCAGCAGTCAAGGCCCGCCGAGCACTGAAGCTTTCTTT | CASSQGPPSTEAFF
TRBJ1-5 | TRBV19 | 16 | NA | NA | TGTGCCAGTAGTATCCCAGGTGGGGGTATCAATCAGCCCCAGCATTTT | CASSIPGGGINQPQHF
TRBJ2-7 | TRBV13 | 11 | NA | NA | TGTGCCAGCACCGGAGTATACGAGCAGTACTTC | CASTGVYEQYF
TRBJ2-1 | TRBV7-9 | 15 | NA | NA | TGTGCCAGCAGCTTGGACCTCCGGCCCCCTTATGAGCAGTTCTTC | CASSLDLRPPYEQFF
TRBJ1-2 | TRBV2 | 13 | NA | TRBD1 | TGTGCCACCCTGGACAGGGGGCAGGGCGGCTACACCTTC | CATLDRGQGGYTF
TRBJ1-1 | TRBV5-7 | 14 | NA | NA | TGTGCCAGCAGCTACCTTCAGGGGAACACTGAAGCTTTCTTT | CASSYLQGNTEAFF
TRBJ2-1 | TRBV29-1 | 14 | NA | TRBD1 | TGCAGCGTCGTCGACAGGGGGCTGGGCGATGAGCAGTTCTTC | CSVVDRGLGDEQFF
TRBJ2-3 | TRBV29-1 | 14 | NA | TRBD1 | TGCAGCGTTGAAGACAGGACAGGGGAGGATACGCAGTATTTT | CSVEDRTGEDTQYF
TRBJ2-5 | TRBV11-3 | 14 | once | NA | TGTGCCAGCAGCTTAGGGCAGACACAAGAGACCCAGTACTTC | CASSLGQTQETQYF
TRBJ1-2 | TRBV10-3 | 11 | NA | NA | TGTGCCACCCGACAAGCGTATGGCTACACCTTC | CATRQAYGYTF
TRBJ2-7 | TRBV20-1 | 13 | NA | NA | TGCAGTGCTAGCGCGGGACCCAGCTACGAGCAGTACTTC | CSASAGPSYEQYF
TRBJ1-6 | TRBV7-2 | 14 | NA | TRBD1 | TGTGCCATAGCAGGGGGCAGCTATAATTCACCCCTCCACTTT | CAIAGGSYNSPLHF
TRBJ1-6 | TRBV11-1 | 17 | NA | TRBD1 | TGTGCCAGCAGCCCGGACAGGGGTCATTCCTATAATTCACCCCTCCACTTT | CASSPDRGHSYNSPLHF
TRBJ1-5 | TRBV12-3/TRBV12-4 | 14 | NA | NA | TGTGCCAGCAGTTGGGACAATAGCAATCAGCCCCAGCATTTT | CASSWDNSNQPQHF
TRBJ2-1 | TRBV29-1 | 11 | NA | TRBD1 | TGCAGCGGCCGACAGGGTTTTGAGCAGTTCTTC | CSGRQGFEQFF
TRBJ1-3 | TRBV12-3/TRBV12-4 | 15 | once | NA | TGTGCCAGCAGCACCGGGCCGCTCTCTGGAAACACCATATATTTT | CASSTGPLSGNTIYF
TRBJ1-1 | TRBV6-1 | 16 | few | NA | TGTGCCAGCAGCCCCCCCCGACACTCCATGAACACTGAAGCTTTCTTT | CASSPPRHSMNTEAFF
TRBJ2-7 | TRBV2 | 14 | NA | NA | TGTGCCAGCAAGGGCCAGGGATTCTCCTACGAGCAGTACTTC | CASKGQGFSYEQYF
TRBJ2-1 | TRBV20-1 | 13 | NA | NA | TGCAGTTCCCTGGGGAGCTCCTACAATGAGCAGTTCTTC | CSSLGSSYNEQFF
TRBJ1-2 | TRBV7-2 | 14 | NA | NA | TGTGCCAGCAGCATCGGACAGCGCAACTATGGCTACACCTTC | CASSIGQRNYGYTF